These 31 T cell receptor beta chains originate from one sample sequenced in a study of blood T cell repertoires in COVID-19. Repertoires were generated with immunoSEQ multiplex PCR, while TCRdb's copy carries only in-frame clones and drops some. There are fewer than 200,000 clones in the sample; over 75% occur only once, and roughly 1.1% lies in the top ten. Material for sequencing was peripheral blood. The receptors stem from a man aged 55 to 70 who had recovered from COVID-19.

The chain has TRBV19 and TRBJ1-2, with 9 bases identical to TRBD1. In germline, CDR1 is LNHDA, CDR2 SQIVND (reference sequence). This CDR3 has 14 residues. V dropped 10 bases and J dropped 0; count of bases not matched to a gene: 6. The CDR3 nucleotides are TGTGCCACAGGACAGGGGCTTGCTAACTATGGCTACACCTTC. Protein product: CATGQGLANYGYTF. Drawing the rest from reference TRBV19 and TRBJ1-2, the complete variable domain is DGGITQSPKYLFRKEGQNVTLSCEQNLNHDAMYWYRQDPGQGLRLIYYSQIVNDFQKGDIAEGYSVSREKKESFPLTVTSAQKNPTAFYLCATGQGLANYGYTFGSGTRLTVV.

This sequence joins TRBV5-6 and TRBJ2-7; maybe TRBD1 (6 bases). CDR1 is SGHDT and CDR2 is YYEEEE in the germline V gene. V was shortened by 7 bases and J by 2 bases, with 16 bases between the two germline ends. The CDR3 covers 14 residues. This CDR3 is CASRRYRTAYEQYF. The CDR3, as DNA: TGTGCCAGCCGACGTTATAGGACAGCCTACGAGCAGTACTTC.

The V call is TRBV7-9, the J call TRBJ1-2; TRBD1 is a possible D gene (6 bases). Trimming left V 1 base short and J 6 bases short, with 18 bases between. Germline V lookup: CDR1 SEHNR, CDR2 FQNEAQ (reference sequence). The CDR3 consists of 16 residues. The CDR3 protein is CASSLGGGAWIHGYTF. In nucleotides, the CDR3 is TGTGCCAGCAGCTTAGGCGGGGGGGCGTGGATTCATGGCTACACCTTC.

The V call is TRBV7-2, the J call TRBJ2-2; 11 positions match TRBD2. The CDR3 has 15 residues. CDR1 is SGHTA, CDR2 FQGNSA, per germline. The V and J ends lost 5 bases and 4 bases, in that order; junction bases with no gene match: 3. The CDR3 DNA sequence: TGTGCCAGCAGCCCTACTAGCGGGGGCACCGGGGAGCTGTTTTTT. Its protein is CASSPTSGGTGELFF. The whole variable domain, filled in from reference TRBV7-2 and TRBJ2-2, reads GAGVSQSPSNKVTEKGKDVELRCDPISGHTALYWYRQSLGQGLEFLIYFQGNSAPDKSGLPSDRFSAERTGGSVSTLTIQRTQQEDSAVYLCASSPTSGGTGELFFGEGSRLTVL.

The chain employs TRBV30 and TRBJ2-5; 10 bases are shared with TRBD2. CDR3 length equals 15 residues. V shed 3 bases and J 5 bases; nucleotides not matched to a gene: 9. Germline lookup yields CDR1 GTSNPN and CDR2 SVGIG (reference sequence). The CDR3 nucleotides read TGTGCCTGGAGCAGGCCAACTAGCGGGGTTGAGACCCAGTACTTC. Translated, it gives CAWSRPTSGVETQYF.

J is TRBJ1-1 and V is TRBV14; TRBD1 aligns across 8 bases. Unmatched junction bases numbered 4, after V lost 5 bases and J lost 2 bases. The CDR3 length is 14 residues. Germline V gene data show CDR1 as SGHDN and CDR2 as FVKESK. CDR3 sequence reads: CASSFDRGNTEAFF. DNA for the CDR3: TGTGCCAGCAGCTTCGACAGGGGAAACACTGAAGCTTTCTTT.

CDR3 sequence (DNA): TGTGCCAGCAGCTGGCGGGGGGGGGACACTGAAGCTTTCTTT. Residues: CASSWRGGDTEAFF. The J gene is TRBJ1-1, the V gene TRBV5-4; TRBD1 might be the D (5 bases). Trimming removed 3 bases at V and 3 bases at J, with 12 bases between. The germline V gene encodes CDR1 SGHNT and CDR2 YYREEE (reference sequence). CDR3 length equals 14 residues.

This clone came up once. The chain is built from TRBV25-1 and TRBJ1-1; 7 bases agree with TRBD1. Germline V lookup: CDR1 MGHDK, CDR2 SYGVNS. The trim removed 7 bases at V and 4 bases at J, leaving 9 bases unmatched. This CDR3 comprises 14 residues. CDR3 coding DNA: TGTGCCAGCACCCCGGGACAGTGGAGCACTGAAGCTTTCTTT. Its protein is CASTPGQWSTEAFF.

The CDR3 nucleotides read TGTGCCAGCAGCCAATCCCCCGGGACTAGCGGGGGCTACCAGTACTTC. Translating it yields CASSQSPGTSGGYQYF. The chain recombines TRBV3-1 (or the pseudogene TRBV3-2) with TRBJ2-5, with TRBD2 identical over 14 bases. The CDR3 is made up of 16 amino acids. The V and J ends lost 2 bases and 10 bases, in that order; junction bases with no gene match: 9. Germline CDR1 is LGHDT and CDR2 is YNNKEL (reference sequence).

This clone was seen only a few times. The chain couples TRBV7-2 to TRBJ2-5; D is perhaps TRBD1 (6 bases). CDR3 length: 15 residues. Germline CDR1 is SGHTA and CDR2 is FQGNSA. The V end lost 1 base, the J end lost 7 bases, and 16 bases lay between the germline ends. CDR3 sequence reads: CASSLDRVGEGTQYF. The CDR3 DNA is TGTGCCAGCAGCTTAGACAGGGTGGGTGAAGGGACCCAGTACTTC.

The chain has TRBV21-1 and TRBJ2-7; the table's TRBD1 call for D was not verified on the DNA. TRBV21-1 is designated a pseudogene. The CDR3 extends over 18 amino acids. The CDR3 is CAAPRRCRQGDISYEQYF. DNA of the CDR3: TGTGCCGCACCGCGGCGCTGCAGACAGGGGGATATCTCCTACGAGCAGTACTTC.

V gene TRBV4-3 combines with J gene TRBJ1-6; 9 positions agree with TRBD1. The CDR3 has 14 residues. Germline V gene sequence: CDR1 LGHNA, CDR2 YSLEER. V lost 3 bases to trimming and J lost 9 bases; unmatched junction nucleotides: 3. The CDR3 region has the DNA TGCGCCAGCAGCCAGGGACAGGGCGGTTCACCCCTCCACTTT. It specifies CASSQGQGGSPLHF.

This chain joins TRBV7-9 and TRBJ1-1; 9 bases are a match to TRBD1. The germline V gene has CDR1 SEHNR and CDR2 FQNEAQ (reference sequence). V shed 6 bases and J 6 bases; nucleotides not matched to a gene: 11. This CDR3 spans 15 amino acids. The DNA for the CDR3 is TGTGCCAGCAGGACGTGGGACAGGGATTTGGCTGAAGCTTTCTTT. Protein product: CASRTWDRDLAEAFF.

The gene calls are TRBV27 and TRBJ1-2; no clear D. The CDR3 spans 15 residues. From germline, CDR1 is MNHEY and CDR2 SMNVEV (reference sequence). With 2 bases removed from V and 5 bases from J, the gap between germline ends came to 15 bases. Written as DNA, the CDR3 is TGTGCCAGCAGTTTAAACAGCCTCGCGCTTTATGGCTACACCTTC. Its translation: CASSLNSLALYGYTF.

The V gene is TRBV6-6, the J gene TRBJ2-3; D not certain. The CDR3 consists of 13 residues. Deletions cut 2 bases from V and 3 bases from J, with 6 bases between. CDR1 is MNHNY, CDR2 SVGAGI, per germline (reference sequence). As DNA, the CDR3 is TGTGCCAGCAGTTACCCCCCAACAGATACGCAGTATTTT. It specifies CASSYPPTDTQYF.

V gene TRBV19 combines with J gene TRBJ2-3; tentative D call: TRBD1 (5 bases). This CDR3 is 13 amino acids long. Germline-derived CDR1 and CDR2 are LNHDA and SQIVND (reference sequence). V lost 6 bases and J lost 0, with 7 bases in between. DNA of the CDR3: TGTGCCAGTAGATGGGGCAGCACAGATACGCAGTATTTT. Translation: CASRWGSTDTQYF. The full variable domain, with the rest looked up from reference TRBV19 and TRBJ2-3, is DGGITQSPKYLFRKEGQNVTLSCEQNLNHDAMYWYRQDPGQGLRLIYYSQIVNDFQKGDIAEGYSVSREKKESFPLTVTSAQKNPTAFYLCASRWGSTDTQYFGPGTRLTVL.

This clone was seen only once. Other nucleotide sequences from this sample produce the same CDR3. The CDR3, as DNA: TGTGCCAGCAGCCTGAGCGGGGACGAGCAGTACTTC. As protein: CASSLSGDEQYF. The chain employs TRBV7-9 and TRBJ2-7; 7 bases agree with TRBD2. V lost 5 bases and J lost 5; bases outside the gene matches: 3. This CDR3 is 12 amino acids long. Per germline, CDR1 SEHNR and CDR2 FQNEAQ (reference sequence).

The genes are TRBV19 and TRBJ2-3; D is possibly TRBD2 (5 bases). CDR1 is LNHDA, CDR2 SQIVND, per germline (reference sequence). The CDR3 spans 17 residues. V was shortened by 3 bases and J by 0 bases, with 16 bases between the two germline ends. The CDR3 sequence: CASSIMRARLSTDTQYF. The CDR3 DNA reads TGTGCCAGTAGTATTATGAGGGCACGCTTAAGCACAGATACGCAGTATTTT. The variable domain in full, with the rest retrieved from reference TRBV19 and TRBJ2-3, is DGGITQSPKYLFRKEGQNVTLSCEQNLNHDAMYWYRQDPGQGLRLIYYSQIVNDFQKGDIAEGYSVSREKKESFPLTVTSAQKNPTAFYLCASSIMRARLSTDTQYFGPGTRLTVL.

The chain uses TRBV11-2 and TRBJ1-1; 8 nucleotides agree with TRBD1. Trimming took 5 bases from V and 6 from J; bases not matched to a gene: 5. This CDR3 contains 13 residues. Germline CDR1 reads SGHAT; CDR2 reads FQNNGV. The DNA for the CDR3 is TGTGCCAGCAGCCCCGACAGGGGCGCTGAAGCTTTCTTT. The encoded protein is CASSPDRGAEAFF. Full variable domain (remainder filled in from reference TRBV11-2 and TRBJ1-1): EAGVAQSPRYKIIEKRQSVAFWCNPISGHATLYWYQQILGQGPKLLIQFQNNGVVDDSQLPKDRFSAERLKGVDSTLKIQPAKLEDSAVYLCASSPDRGAEAFFGQGTRLTVV.

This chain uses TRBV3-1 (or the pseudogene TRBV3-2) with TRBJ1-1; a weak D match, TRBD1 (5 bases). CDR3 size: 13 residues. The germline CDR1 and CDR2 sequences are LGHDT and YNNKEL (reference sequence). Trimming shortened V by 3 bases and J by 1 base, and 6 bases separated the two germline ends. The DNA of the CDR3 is TGTGCCAGCAGCCATGACAGGAACACTGAAGCTTTCTTT. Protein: CASSHDRNTEAFF.

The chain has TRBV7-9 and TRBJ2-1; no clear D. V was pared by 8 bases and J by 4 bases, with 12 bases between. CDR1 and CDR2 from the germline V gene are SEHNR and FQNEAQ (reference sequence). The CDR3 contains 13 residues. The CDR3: CASPHEVYNEQFF. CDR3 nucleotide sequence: TGTGCCAGCCCCCACGAGGTTTACAATGAGCAGTTCTTC. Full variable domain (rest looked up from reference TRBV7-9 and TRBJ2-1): DTGVSQNPRHKITKRGQNVTFRCDPISEHNRLYWYRQTLGQGPEFLTYFQNEAQLEKSRLLSDRFSAERPKGSFSTLEIQRTEQGDSAMYLCASPHEVYNEQFFGPGTRLTVL.

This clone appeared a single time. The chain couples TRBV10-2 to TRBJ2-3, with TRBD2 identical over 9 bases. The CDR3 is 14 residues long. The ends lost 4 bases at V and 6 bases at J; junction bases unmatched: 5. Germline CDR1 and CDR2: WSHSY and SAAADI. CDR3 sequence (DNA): TGCGCCAGCAGTGTGAGCGGGGGGCCCGATACGCAGTATTTT. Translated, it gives CASSVSGGPDTQYF.

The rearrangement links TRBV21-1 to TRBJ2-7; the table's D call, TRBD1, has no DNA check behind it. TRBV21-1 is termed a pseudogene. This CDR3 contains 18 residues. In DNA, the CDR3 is TGTGCCAGCAGCACTCTCCCGGACAGGGGGCTCCCCACCTACGAGCAGTACTTC. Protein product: CASSTLPDRGLPTYEQYF.

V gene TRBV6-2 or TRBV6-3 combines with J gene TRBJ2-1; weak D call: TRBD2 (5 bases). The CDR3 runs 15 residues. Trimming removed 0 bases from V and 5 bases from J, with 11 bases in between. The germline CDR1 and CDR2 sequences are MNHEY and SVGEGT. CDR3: CASSYSRGRDNEQFF. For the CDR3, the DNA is TGTGCCAGCAGTTACTCGAGAGGGAGAGACAATGAGCAGTTCTTC.

The CDR3 protein is CASSMDRVNYGYTF. For the CDR3, the DNA is TGTGCCAGCAGCATGGACAGGGTTAACTATGGCTACACCTTC. The chain uses TRBV11-2 and TRBJ1-2; 8 bases fit TRBD1. J gave up 1 base and V 5 bases, and 3 bases lay outside the gene matches. CDR1 and CDR2 (germline): SGHAT, FQNNGV. The CDR3 contains 14 residues.

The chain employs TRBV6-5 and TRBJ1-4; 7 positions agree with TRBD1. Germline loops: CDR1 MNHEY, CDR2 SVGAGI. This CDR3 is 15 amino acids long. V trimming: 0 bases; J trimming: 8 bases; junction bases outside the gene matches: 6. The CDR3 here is CASSYSRQGREKLFF. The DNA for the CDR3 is TGTGCCAGCAGTTACTCCCGACAGGGAAGGGAAAAACTGTTTTTT.

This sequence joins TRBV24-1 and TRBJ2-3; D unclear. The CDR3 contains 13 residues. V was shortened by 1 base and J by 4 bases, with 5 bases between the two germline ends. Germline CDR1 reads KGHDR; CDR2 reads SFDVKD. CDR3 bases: TGTGCCACCAGTGATTTTCTTTCAGATACGCAGTATTTT. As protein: CATSDFLSDTQYF.

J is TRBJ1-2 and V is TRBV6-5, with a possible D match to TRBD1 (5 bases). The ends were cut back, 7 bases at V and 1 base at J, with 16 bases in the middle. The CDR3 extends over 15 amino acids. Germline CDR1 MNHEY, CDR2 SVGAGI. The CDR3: CASMEGPALNYGYTF. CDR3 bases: TGTGCCAGCATGGAGGGGCCGGCTCTTAACTATGGCTACACCTTC.

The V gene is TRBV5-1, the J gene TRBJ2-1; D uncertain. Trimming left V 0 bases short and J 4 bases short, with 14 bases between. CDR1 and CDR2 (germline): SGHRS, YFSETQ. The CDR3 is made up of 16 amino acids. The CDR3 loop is CASSLGQYIIYNEQFF. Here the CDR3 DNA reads TGCGCCAGCAGCTTGGGTCAGTACATTATATACAATGAGCAGTTCTTC.

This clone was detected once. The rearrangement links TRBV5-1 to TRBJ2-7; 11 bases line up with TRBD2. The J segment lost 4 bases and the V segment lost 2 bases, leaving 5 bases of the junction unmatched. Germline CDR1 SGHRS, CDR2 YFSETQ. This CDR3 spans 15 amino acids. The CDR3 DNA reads TGCGCCAGCAGCTTTAGCGGGGGGGTGAGGTACGAGCAGTACTTC. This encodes CASSFSGGVRYEQYF.

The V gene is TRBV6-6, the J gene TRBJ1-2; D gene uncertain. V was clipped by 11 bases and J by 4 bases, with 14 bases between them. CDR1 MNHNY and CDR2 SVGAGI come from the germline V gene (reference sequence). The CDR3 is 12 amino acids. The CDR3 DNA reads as TGTGCCGGCCGGGGTCGGACCTATGGCTACACCTTC. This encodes CAGRGRTYGYTF.